The rows below give T cell receptor beta chains drawn from one sample of a study of OX40 agonist ivuxolimab in advanced cancers. The repertoire was sequenced with immunoSEQ multiplex PCR; TCRdb's copy has only in-frame clones and lacks some. The table includes some 70,000 clones, 85% to 95% detected once. Material: CD4+ or CD8+ T cells sorted from blood, obtained in a trial of the OX40 agonist ivuxolimab. All receptors derive from an adult with an advanced solid tumor such as melanoma, head and neck, liver or kidney cancer. The CDR3 runs from the conserved cysteine through the conserved F or W. The D gene is left open where the match is weak. Not all rows give a size; the values are once, few, many and, for expanded clones, a class.

TRBV19	TRBJ1-1	-	-	TGTGCCAGTAGTCCCCGCGGACCGAACACTGAAGCTTTCTTT	CASSPRGPNTEAFF
TRBV5-1	TRBJ1-3	-	-	TGCGCCAGCAGCTTGGGTTCAGGAAACACCATATATTTT	CASSLGSGNTIYF
TRBV7-9	TRBJ2-7	TRBD1	-	TGTGCCAGCAGCTTACCTGGACAGGGGTACTACGAGCAGTACTTC	CASSLPGQGYYEQYF
TRBV6-4	TRBJ2-7	TRBD2	once	TGTGCCAGCAGAGGCGGGACTAGCGGGGCCTCCTACGAGCAGTACTTC	CASRGGTSGASYEQYF
TRBV27	TRBJ2-3	-	-	TGTGCCAGCCTTCCCGGGGCAGGGAACGCAGATACGCAGTATTTT	CASLPGAGNADTQYF
TRBV19	TRBJ1-2	-	-	TGTGCCAGTAGTATGTCTCCAGGGATCGGCGGCTACACCTTC	CASSMSPGIGGYTF
TRBV6-1	TRBJ2-7	TRBD1	-	TGTGCCAGCAGCCACGACAGGGGTTCCTACGAGCAGTACTTC	CASSHDRGSYEQYF
TRBV2	TRBJ1-4	-	-	TGTGCCAGCAGGGGGGCAAATGAAAAACTGTTTTTT	CASRGANEKLFF
TRBV5-1	TRBJ2-7	TRBD1	-	TGCGCCAGCAACCGGGACAGGGGAAACGAGCAGTACTTC	CASNRDRGNEQYF
TRBV5-1	TRBJ2-7	TRBD2	-	TGCGCCAGCAGCTTGGTGCCTAGCGGGGGGCACGGGGACTCCTACGAGCAGTACTTC	CASSLVPSGGHGDSYEQYF
TRBV18	TRBJ1-1	-	-	TGTGCCAGCTCACCTCTCGGGGGCCCGAACACTGAAGCTTTCTTT	CASSPLGGPNTEAFF
TRBV9	TRBJ2-1	TRBD2	-	TGTGCCAGCAGCGCCGGGACTAGCGGGGATAATGAGCAGTTCTTC	CASSAGTSGDNEQFF
TRBV10-1	TRBJ1-1	-	-	TGCGCCAGCAGTGATGGACAAGGGGGAGCTGAAGCTTTCTTT	CASSDGQGGAEAFF
TRBV10-1	TRBJ2-7	-	-	TGCGCCCCCGCTCTGAACGGTAGGGAGCAGTACTTC	CAPALNGREQYF
TRBV7-3	TRBJ2-7	-	-	TGTGCCAGCAGCTTAAGCCCAGGGGGGAGCGAGCAGTACTTC	CASSLSPGGSEQYF
TRBV29-1	TRBJ2-5	-	once	TGCAGAGCTATACACTCGTACCAAGAGACCCAGTACTTC	CRAIHSYQETQYF
TRBV5-1	TRBJ2-7	TRBD1	once	TGCGCCAGCAGCTCGGGACAGTCCTACGAGCAGTACTTC	CASSSGQSYEQYF
TRBV10-3	TRBJ2-7	-	-	TGTGCCATCAGTGCTGGGGGGAACGAGCAGTACTTC	CAISAGGNEQYF
TRBV5-1	TRBJ2-2	TRBD1	-	TGCGCCAGCAGCTGGGTTGTGACAGGGGGGACCGGGGAGCTGTTTTTT	CASSWVVTGGTGELFF
TRBV7-6	TRBJ1-4	-	-	TGTGCCAGCAGCTTAGGACAGTCCAGTAATGAAAAACTGTTTTTT	CASSLGQSSNEKLFF
TRBV2	TRBJ1-4	-	-	TGTGCCAGCAGCAGAAAGGATGAAAAACTGTTTTTT	CASSRKDEKLFF
TRBV10-1	TRBJ1-1	-	-	TGCGCCAGCAGTGAGACAGCGAACACTGAAGCTTTCTTT	CASSETANTEAFF
TRBV2	TRBJ2-7	TRBD1	-	TGTGCCACCTCATCGACCGGGACAGCATCCTACGAGCAGTACTTC	CATSSTGTASYEQYF
TRBV11-3	TRBJ1-1	-	-	TGTGCCAGCAGCATCGAGGGACTCACGGCTTTCTTT	CASSIEGLTAFF